The rows below give T cell receptor beta chains drawn from one sample of a study of tumor-infiltrating lymphocytes in localized non-small cell lung cancer. The repertoire was sequenced with immunoSEQ multiplex PCR; TCRdb's copy has only in-frame clones and lacks some. The table lists 9,500 to 10,000 clones, around 73% of them singletons, with 9.8% in the top ten. The material sequenced was lung tumor tissue. The receptors stem from a human donor with non-small cell lung cancer. CDR3s leave out the opening cysteine and the closing phenylalanine or tryptophan. The order of the fields is V gene, J gene, CDR3 protein.

TRBV18,TRBJ1-3,ASSHRGESSGNTIY
TRBV10-3,TRBJ1-1,AMSGTENTEAF
TRBV7-9,TRBJ1-5,ASSLEGSGDQPQH
TRBV14,TRBJ2-7,ASSQIGQGRNEQY
TRBV18,TRBJ2-7,ASSPVLTPGQSISYEQY
TRBV4-3,TRBJ2-1,ASSQGVGREVSEQF
TRBV19,TRBJ2-7,ASSAFESSYEQY
TRBV11-3,TRBJ2-3,ASSLGASGVTDTQY
TRBV2,TRBJ2-5,ASREFRGPQIQETQY
TRBV19,TRBJ1-2,ASTVSFP
TRBV19,TRBJ2-1,ASSLPGFDEQF
TRBV19,TRBJ2-7,ASSPAPTGQDYEQY
TRBV19,TRBJ1-5,ASSIGGGSNQPQH
TRBV19,TRBJ1-5,ASSTVRLNQPQH
TRBV19,TRBJ1-5,ASSSTGVASNQPQH
TRBV13,TRBJ2-3,ASSFATDADRHTDTQY
TRBV28,TRBJ1-2,ASSSKGYT
TRBV11-2,TRBJ2-5,ASSSHAGLAGGRETQY
TRBV7-9,TRBJ2-7,ASSPRSRAGEQY
TRBV11-2,TRBJ2-7,ASSPTPGAAYEQY
TRBV2,TRBJ2-7,ASREALYEQY
TRBV6-1,TRBJ2-2,ASSEDRNTGELF
TRBV5-6,TRBJ2-1,ASSGVAYNEQF
TRBV11-2,TRBJ2-3,ASSRNRVSSTDTQY
TRBV4-2,TRBJ1-4,ASSQEDTGGEVF
TRBV7-6,TRBJ2-7,ASSPGGLLYEQY
TRBV11-2,TRBJ2-1,ASSSRGTSGRQEQF
TRBV5-1,TRBJ2-5,ASSLSNQETQY
TRBV19,TRBJ1-2,ASSIEYGYT
TRBV7-2,TRBJ2-7,ASSFRVGDEQY
TRBV18,TRBJ1-4,ASSRSLSGGEEKLF
TRBV30,TRBJ1-5,AWSGGNQPQH
TRBV11-2,TRBJ1-2,ASSSRDRGDYGYT
TRBV7-9,TRBJ2-3,ASRPGTGGNTQY